This section outlines one TCR beta chain sequence together with its context. It has no known antigen specificity. No much larger clone exists at a distance of one base, and base qualities are not known. Receptors were amplified or captured by the immunoSEQ multiplex PCR assay. TCRdb stores this immuneACCESS table with in-frame sequences only. Part of the clones is absent; in the studies checked, under half of the shortfall reflects unresolved V genes, and no reason is known for the rest. The sample records 94,000 or so clones, 65% to 85% of which are singletons. Around 35% of the sample comes from the top ten. This sample is part of a study of control samples from healthy donors and cancer patients (dated by TCRdb to about 2020). Material: PBMCs. The clonotype originates from a man between 65 and 85 years old with lung cancer.

The CDR3 sequence is CASSPATGGRNTEAFF. The nucleotide sequence reads TGTGCCAGCTCACCAGCGACAGGGGGAAGGAACACTGAAGCTTTCTTT. This receptor chain uses TRBV18 and TRBJ1-1; TRBD1 agrees with 9 junctional bases. From cysteine to phenylalanine, the CDR3 is 16 amino acids long. Just the 48-base CDR3 DNA is kept, in frame starting at base 1. Trimming removed 2 bases from V and 1 base from J; the gene matches leave 5 bases unexplained. CDR1 and CDR2 are read off the germline V gene as KGHSH and LQKENI.